Listed below are T cell receptor beta chains from one sample, sequenced in a study of blood T cells in healthy people across ages. From the 5' RACE reads, TCRdb called clonotypes with MiXCR, one entry per CDR3 protein. The repertoire has roughly 700,000 distinct CDR3 sequences, about 52% of them found once; the top ten carry around a third. Sequenced: blood. All receptors come from a woman aged 60-75 years in good health. The CDR3 runs from the conserved cysteine through the conserved F or W. The order of the fields is clone size, J gene, V gene, D gene, CDR3 DNA, CDR3 protein. The D gene is left open where the match is weak. Clone size is not always given. Where it is, it says once, few, many or a class for expanded clones.

- | TRBJ1-1 | TRBV27 | - | TGTGCCACCAGGACCTCCAAGGAAGCTTTCTTT | CATRTSKEAFF
once | TRBJ2-7 | TRBV5-1 | - | TGCGCCAGCAGCTGGCAACAGGGATCCTACGAGCAGTACTTC | CASSWQQGSYEQYF
few | TRBJ1-6 | TRBV9 | TRBD1 | TGTGCCAGCAGCCCCCAAGGGGGCGGGAATTCACCCCTCCACTTT | CASSPQGGGNSPLHF
- | TRBJ2-7 | TRBV7-2 | TRBD2 | TGTGCCAGCAGCTCCGGCCAGGGCCCCTGGAGCGGGACCTACGAGCAGTACTTC | CASSSGQGPWSGTYEQYF
- | TRBJ2-7 | TRBV7-9 | TRBD2 | TGTGCCAGCAGCTCGACTAGCGGGATTCGCTACGAGCAGTACTTC | CASSSTSGIRYEQYF
- | TRBJ2-1 | TRBV27 | - | TGTGCCGGCAGCTATAAGGGGGTGTCAGTAGATGAGCAGTTCTTC | CAGSYKGVSVDEQFF
- | TRBJ2-5 | TRBV29-1 | - | TGCAGCGTTGGTTCGACAGTTCGGACCCAGTACTTC | CSVGSTVRTQYF
few | TRBJ1-1 | TRBV2 | - | TGTGCCACCTCACAGGATCGTGAGGTCGAAGCTTTCTTT | CATSQDREVEAFF
few | TRBJ2-7 | TRBV2 | - | TGTGCCAGCGAAAGCAGAGACTACGAGCAGTACTTC | CASESRDYEQYF
- | TRBJ2-4 | TRBV20-1 | - | TGCAGTGCTGGGATCGGACAGACAAACATTCAGTACTTC | CSAGIGQTNIQYF
- | TRBJ2-1 | TRBV20-1 | - | TGCAGTGCTATTGAGAGTAGACGTATTGGTGAGCAGTTCTTC | CSAIESRRIGEQFF
- | TRBJ1-1 | TRBV7-9 | - | TGTGCCAGCAGCTTAGGAGATCACACTGAAGCTTTCTTT | CASSLGDHTEAFF
once | TRBJ1-2 | TRBV10-3 | - | TGTGCCATCAGTGAGGTGGTAGGGAATAACTATGGCTACACCTTC | CAISEVVGNNYGYTF
- | TRBJ2-2 | TRBV12-3/TRBV12-4 | - | TGTGCCAGCAGCCCCACAGGGCCCGGGGAGCCGTTTTTT | CASSPTGPGEPFF
- | TRBJ2-7 | TRBV10-3 | - | TGTGCCATCAGCCCGCTGGACAGTGTTGGATACGAGCAGTACTTC | CAISPLDSVGYEQYF
few | TRBJ1-2 | TRBV4-3 | TRBD1 | TGCGCCAGCAGCCAAAGACAGGGAGGAAACTATGGCTACACCTTC | CASSQRQGGNYGYTF
- | TRBJ2-5 | TRBV7-2 | TRBD2 | TGTGCCAGCAGCACATGGACTAGCGGGAGAGAGACCCAGTACTTC | CASSTWTSGRETQYF
few | TRBJ2-1 | TRBV11-2 | TRBD2 | TGTGCCAGCAGCTCCACCCCTAGCGGGGGATACAATGAGCAGTTCTTC | CASSSTPSGGYNEQFF
- | TRBJ2-7 | TRBV4-2 | TRBD2 | TGTGCCAGCAGCCGAAGTTTAGCGGGAGGTTTGTACGAGCAGTACTTC | CASSRSLAGGLYEQYF
once | TRBJ1-1 | TRBV12-3/TRBV12-4 | - | TGTGCCAGCAACCTGGGCAGGAACACTGAAGCTTTCTTT | CASNLGRNTEAFF
- | TRBJ2-3 | TRBV6-4 | - | TGTGCCAGCAGCTCGACAGGGAGGAGCACAGATACGCAGTATTTT | CASSSTGRSTDTQYF
few | TRBJ2-5 | TRBV2 | - | TGTGCCAGCACCCCAGGGGCCCAAGAGACCCAGTACTTC | CASTPGAQETQYF
many | TRBJ2-7 | TRBV27 | TRBD2 | TGTGCCAGCAGTTTCTCCGGGACTAGCGCCGAGCAGTACTTC | CASSFSGTSAEQYF
- | TRBJ2-3 | TRBV20-1 | - | TGCAGTGCTAGGACGGAAACAGATGCGCAGTATTTT | CSARTETDAQYF